What follows are 32 T cell receptor beta chains derived from one specimen sequenced in a study of shared clonotypes between healthy human individuals. TCRdb's table, derived via immunoSEQ multiplex PCR, lists solely in-frame clones and lacks some. The sample has a few million clones; around 94% are singletons. The material sequenced was naive CD4+ T cells sorted from blood. The subset was: CD45RA+ positively selected. Receptors originate from a man aged 18 to 35 in good health.

The chain recombines TRBV4-1 with TRBJ1-4, with 9 bases identical to TRBD1. The J segment lost 4 bases and the V segment lost 4 bases, leaving 4 bases of the junction unmatched. CDR1 is MGHRA and CDR2 is YSYEKL in the germline V gene. This CDR3 region has 15 residues. The CDR3, as DNA: TGCGCCAGCAGCCCACAGGGGGCGGGTAATGAAAAACTGTTTTTT. It translates to CASSPQGAGNEKLFF.

This rearrangement joins TRBV7-9 to TRBJ2-5, with D tentatively TRBD1 (6 bases). Germline CDR1 reads SEHNR; CDR2 reads FQNEAQ (reference sequence). This CDR3 is built from 15 residues. Trimming stripped 3 bases from V and 1 base from J, with 12 bases between. The chain's CDR3 is CASSFGVQGQETQYF. The DNA for the CDR3 is TGTGCCAGCAGCTTCGGCGTACAGGGCCAAGAGACCCAGTACTTC.

The chain carries TRBV11-2 and TRBJ2-2; D uncertain. CDR3 length: 15 amino acids. The V and J ends lost 0 bases and 4 bases respectively, with 9 bases between them. CDR1 and CDR2 (germline): SGHAT, FQNNGV. The CDR3 is CASSLDSGFTGELFF. The CDR3 DNA follows: TGTGCCAGCAGCTTAGATTCCGGGTTCACCGGGGAGCTGTTTTTT.

This chain joins TRBV7-6 and TRBJ1-1, with D unclear. The V gene's germline CDR1 is SGHVS and CDR2 FNYEAQ. The CDR3 contains 13 residues. The V and J ends lost 5 bases and 8 bases respectively, with 15 bases between them. The CDR3 protein is CASSQSRGTEAFF. The CDR3 nucleotides read TGTGCCAGCAGCCAATCCCGGGGAACCGAAGCTTTCTTT.

The CDR3 spells CASSLRPAGIQETQYF. As DNA, the CDR3 is TGTGCCAGCAGCTTAAGGCCAGCGGGGATCCAAGAGACCCAGTACTTC. V gene TRBV11-2 combines with J gene TRBJ2-5; 7 bases align to TRBD2. This CDR3 has 16 residues. Losses at the gene ends were 2 bases for V and 1 base for J; bases not matched to a gene: 7. The germline CDR1 and CDR2 sequences are SGHAT and FQNNGV.

The J gene is TRBJ1-5, the V gene TRBV6-1; the match to TRBD1 covers 7 bases. Germline V gene sequence: CDR1 MNHNS, CDR2 SASEGT. V shed 4 bases, J shed 6 bases, and the junction held 12 bases outside the gene matches. This CDR3 region has 16 residues. CDR3: CASSGQGRGLGQPQHF. CDR3 bases: TGTGCCAGCAGTGGACAGGGTCGAGGGTTGGGTCAGCCCCAGCATTTT.

The rearrangement uses TRBV5-5 and TRBJ2-7, with D uncertain. The CDR3 is 15 residues long. Germline loops: CDR1 SGHKS, CDR2 YYEKEE (reference sequence). V was clipped by 4 bases and J by 0 bases, with 14 bases between them. The CDR3 protein is CASSPSSPGSYEQYF. The DNA for the CDR3 is TGTGCCAGCAGCCCCTCAAGTCCAGGCTCCTACGAGCAGTACTTC.

This chain uses TRBV5-1 with TRBJ2-5; 7 bases are shared with TRBD2. The junction had 11 bases not matched to a gene; V was cut back by 1 base and J by 2 bases. This CDR3 is 17 amino acids long. CDR1 and CDR2 from the germline V gene are SGHRS and YFSETQ. The CDR3 is CASSLTAGLAAQETQYF. As DNA, the CDR3 is TGCGCCAGCAGCTTGACTGCCGGGCTAGCGGCACAAGAGACCCAGTACTTC. Full variable domain (outside the CDR3, taken from reference TRBV5-1 and TRBJ2-5): KAGVTQTPRYLIKTRGQQVTLSCSPISGHRSVSWYQQTPGQGLQFLFEYFSETQRNKGNFPGRFSGRQFSNSRSEMNVSTLELGDSALYLCASSLTAGLAAQETQYFGPGTRLLVL.

In its sample, this clone was seen once. The gene calls are TRBV18 and TRBJ2-1; 8 positions match TRBD1. The CDR3 totals 13 residues. V gave up 5 bases and J gave up 10 bases; unmatched junction bases: 7. CDR1 KGHSH and CDR2 LQKENI come from the germline V gene. The CDR3 loop is CASSSQGAFEQFF. CDR3 sequence (DNA): TGTGCCAGCTCATCCCAGGGGGCATTCGAGCAGTTCTTC.

This clone was seen a single time. The rearrangement uses TRBV10-3 and TRBJ2-1; D may be TRBD2 (6 bases). This CDR3 has 15 amino acids. Germline assignment: CDR1 ENHRY and CDR2 SYGVKD. V lost 5 bases and J lost 1, with 12 bases in between. The CDR3 DNA reads as TGTGCCATCAGTCAAAGCGGGTCTTCCTACAATGAGCAGTTCTTC. This encodes CAISQSGSSYNEQFF.

The V and J genes are TRBV28 and TRBJ1-2; TRBD1 matches at 7 bases. The CDR3 consists of 16 residues. The V segment lost 4 bases and the J segment 2 bases; nucleotides outside the gene matches: 10. From germline, CDR1 is MDHEN and CDR2 SYDVKM. CDR3 nucleotides: TGTGCCAGCAGTTCCCGCTCAGAGGGACAGAACTATGGCTACACCTTC. Amino acids: CASSSRSEGQNYGYTF.

This sequence joins TRBV5-1 and TRBJ2-1; D tentatively fits TRBD1 or TRBD2 (6 bases each). The V gene's germline CDR1 is SGHRS and CDR2 YFSETQ. Trimming cost V 4 bases and J 4 bases, with 18 bases left between them. The CDR3 consists of 16 residues. CDR3 nucleotides: TGCGCCAGCAGCCTTTCCCCCGGAGGGGGGTACAATGAGCAGTTCTTC. Translated, it gives CASSLSPGGGYNEQFF. The full variable domain, its missing parts supplied by reference TRBV5-1 and TRBJ2-1, is KAGVTQTPRYLIKTRGQQVTLSCSPISGHRSVSWYQQTPGQGLQFLFEYFSETQRNKGNFPGRFSGRQFSNSRSEMNVSTLELGDSALYLCASSLSPGGGYNEQFFGPGTRLTVL.

The chain uses TRBV2 and TRBJ2-5; maybe TRBD2 (6 bases). This CDR3 is 13 amino acids long. Germline V gene sequence: CDR1 SNHLY, CDR2 FYNNEI. The ends were cut back, 6 bases at V and 5 bases at J, with 13 bases in the middle. CDR3 residues: CASRAGLYETQYF. DNA for the CDR3: TGTGCCAGCAGGGCGGGACTCTACGAGACCCAGTACTTC.

The CDR3 DNA follows: TGTGCCAGCGGTAACAGCGACACCGGGGAGCTGTTTTTT. This translates into CASGNSDTGELFF. The rearrangement links TRBV2 to TRBJ2-2; D uncertain. This CDR3 spans 13 amino acids. Trimming took off 8 bases at V and 3 bases at J, with 10 bases between the two ends. CDR1 and CDR2 (germline): SNHLY, FYNNEI.

The chain joins TRBV10-3 to TRBJ2-3; 10 bases are a match to TRBD2. V shed 5 bases, J shed 3 bases, and the junction held 8 bases outside the gene matches. This CDR3 has 16 amino acids. Looked up from germline, CDR1 is ENHRY and CDR2 is SYGVKD. The CDR3 bases are TGTGCCATCAGTTCTCCGGCTAGCGGGGGAACAGATACGCAGTATTTT. It specifies CAISSPASGGTDTQYF.

The rearrangement uses TRBV11-2 and TRBJ2-1, with 8 bases that match TRBD2. The J segment lost 8 bases and the V segment lost 2 bases, leaving 8 bases of the junction unmatched. The CDR3 runs 15 residues. From germline, CDR1 is SGHAT and CDR2 FQNNGV. The CDR3 bases are TGTGCCAGCAGCTTAAGCGGGAGAGATATGGATGAGCAGTTCTTC. Its translation: CASSLSGRDMDEQFF. The entire variable domain, with the rest obtained from reference TRBV11-2 and TRBJ2-1, is as follows: EAGVAQSPRYKIIEKRQSVAFWCNPISGHATLYWYQQILGQGPKLLIQFQNNGVVDDSQLPKDRFSAERLKGVDSTLKIQPAKLEDSAVYLCASSLSGRDMDEQFFGPGTRLTVL.

This clone appeared once. V usage is TRBV5-1 and J usage is TRBJ1-2; 11 nucleotides match TRBD1. Germline V lookup: CDR1 SGHRS, CDR2 YFSETQ. This CDR3 is built from 15 residues. The V segment lost 4 bases and the J segment 8 bases; nucleotides outside the gene matches: 10. The CDR3 DNA sequence: TGCGCCAGCAGCCCGCGGACAGGGGGCGCGAGCGGCTACACCTTC. Translated, it gives CASSPRTGGASGYTF.

This chain uses TRBV10-3 with TRBJ1-2; D perhaps matches TRBD1 (5 bases). The germline gives CDR1 ENHRY, CDR2 SYGVKD. With 8 bases removed from V and 0 bases from J, the gap between germline ends came to 13 bases. CDR3 length: 14 residues. Here the CDR3 reads CAIWQGTTNYGYTF. In nucleotides, the CDR3 is TGTGCCATCTGGCAGGGCACTACTAACTATGGCTACACCTTC.

This clone was observed a single time. The chain uses TRBV19 and TRBJ2-7; 9 bases are a match to TRBD1. Germline CDR1 is LNHDA and CDR2 is SQIVND (reference sequence). With V trimmed by 3 bases and J by 1 base, 10 bases remained unmatched. This CDR3 is 17 amino acids long. CDR3 residues: CASSIGPSGTGSYEQYF. In nucleotides, the CDR3 is TGTGCCAGTAGTATTGGCCCCTCCGGGACAGGGTCCTACGAGCAGTACTTC.

The chain links TRBV9 to TRBJ1-6; TRBD1 agrees at 7 bases. Germline V lookup: CDR1 SGDLS, CDR2 YYNGEE. The length of the CDR3 is 13 residues. Trimming at V came to 4 bases and at J to 16 bases, leaving 11 bases not matched to a gene. CDR3 DNA sequence: TGTGCCAGCAGCATAGGGGACAGACCCACTCTCCACTTT. Its protein is CASSIGDRPTLHF.

A word on this clone: The sample contains more than one DNA sequence encoding this CDR3. The rearrangement links TRBV5-1 to TRBJ2-5; unclear D gene. The ends were cut back, 3 bases at V and 2 bases at J, with 11 bases in the middle. The CDR3 sequence is 14 residues long. In germline, CDR1 is SGHRS, CDR2 YFSETQ. The CDR3 sequence: CASSSDGMQETQYF. In nucleotides, the CDR3 is TGCGCCAGCAGCTCAGATGGGATGCAAGAGACCCAGTACTTC. Using reference TRBV5-1 and TRBJ2-5 for the parts outside the CDR3, the full variable domain is KAGVTQTPRYLIKTRGQQVTLSCSPISGHRSVSWYQQTPGQGLQFLFEYFSETQRNKGNFPGRFSGRQFSNSRSEMNVSTLELGDSALYLCASSSDGMQETQYFGPGTRLLVL.

This clone was counted only a few times. Here the CDR3 reads CAWGLDRGSLGTEAFF. DNA for the CDR3: TGTGCCTGGGGACTCGACAGGGGGAGTCTAGGCACTGAAGCTTTCTTT. The chain uses TRBV30 and TRBJ1-1; 9 bases agree with TRBD1. The CDR3 consists of 16 residues. Germline V CDR1 and CDR2: GTSNPN, SVGIG (reference sequence). Trimming removed 5 bases from V and 4 bases from J; junction bases left unmatched: 14.

Comments on this clone: This same CDR3 is encoded by further DNA sequences in the sample. The rearrangement uses TRBV14 and TRBJ1-1; D is ambiguous. Trimming removed 4 bases from V and 1 base from J, with 7 bases in between. In germline, CDR1 is SGHDN, CDR2 FVKESK. The CDR3 runs 13 residues. The DNA for the CDR3 is TGTGCCAGCAGCCTTCAAGAGAACACTGAAGCTTTCTTT. Translated: CASSLQENTEAFF.

This sequence joins TRBV18 and TRBJ2-7, with 10 positions matching TRBD1. Per germline, CDR1 KGHSH and CDR2 LQKENI. The junction had 5 bases not matched to a gene; V was cut back by 3 bases and J by 3 bases. This CDR3 is 15 amino acids long. The CDR3 DNA reads TGTGCCAGCTCACCTGGGACAGGGGCCTACTACGAGCAGTACTTC. Amino acids: CASSPGTGAYYEQYF.

This sequence joins TRBV2 and TRBJ2-7; no definite D call. CDR3 length equals 14 residues. CDR1 SNHLY and CDR2 FYNNEI come from the germline V gene. Deletions cut 1 base from V and 2 bases from J, with 9 bases between. The CDR3, as DNA: TGTGCCAGCAGTGAAGACAGACCCCCCTACGAGCAGTACTTC. Protein sequence: CASSEDRPPYEQYF.

CDR3 protein: CASSLVLPGQGGYTF. CDR3 bases: TGTGCCAGCAGCTTGGTCTTGCCGGGACAGGGAGGCTACACCTTC. This chain connects TRBV5-4 to TRBJ1-2; 9 nucleotides align to TRBD1. Germline assignment: CDR1 SGHNT and CDR2 YYREEE (reference sequence). The trim removed 0 bases at V and 8 bases at J, leaving 8 bases unmatched. The CDR3 runs to 15 residues.

This chain connects TRBV30 to TRBJ1-1; weak D call: TRBD1 (6 bases). Germline lookup yields CDR1 GTSNPN and CDR2 SVGIG (reference sequence). The CDR3 consists of 13 residues. V lost 6 bases, J lost 4 bases, and 15 bases lay in between. For the CDR3, the DNA is TGTGCCTGTAATAAAGGGGGGGGCACTGAAGCTTTCTTT. It codes for CACNKGGGTEAFF.

This clone was seen only once. Other DNA sequences in the sample encode the same CDR3. The V gene is TRBV6-5, the J gene TRBJ2-7; D not resolved. The CDR3 is 13 residues long. CDR1 MNHEY and CDR2 SVGAGI come from the germline V gene. Trimming shortened V by 1 base and J by 3 bases, and 7 bases separated the two germline ends. DNA for the CDR3: TGTGCCAGCAGTTACTACAGAGACTACGAGCAGTACTTC. It yields the protein CASSYYRDYEQYF.

V is TRBV7-8 and J is TRBJ1-1; no definite D call. This CDR3 is built from 14 residues. Germline V lookup: CDR1 SGHVS, CDR2 FQNEAQ. Deletions cut 1 base from V and 0 bases from J, with 6 bases between. The CDR3 DNA reads as TGTGCCAGCAGCTTAGGACACGTGAACACTGAAGCTTTCTTT. Translation: CASSLGHVNTEAFF.

The chain couples TRBV10-3 to TRBJ2-7, with 8 bases aligning to TRBD2. The V and J ends lost 3 bases and 1 base, in that order; junction bases with no gene match: 5. This CDR3 has 15 amino acids. Germline CDR1 is ENHRY and CDR2 is SYGVKD. The CDR3 DNA sequence: TGTGCCATCAGTGATTCCGGGACTAGTTCCTACGAGCAGTACTTC. Translated, it gives CAISDSGTSSYEQYF.

The J gene is TRBJ2-5, the V gene TRBV10-3, with a weak D call TRBD2 (6 bases). V was trimmed by 11 bases and J by 0 bases, leaving 16 bases between them. The CDR3 is made up of 14 amino acids. Germline values: CDR1 ENHRY, CDR2 SYGVKD. The CDR3 DNA is TGTGCCGCCTCCATGGGGAGGAACCAAGAGACCCAGTACTTC. It translates to CAASMGRNQETQYF.

V usage is TRBV9 and J usage is TRBJ2-4; no clear D. Germline loops: CDR1 SGDLS, CDR2 YYNGEE. CDR3 length equals 17 residues. Trimming removed 2 bases from V and 1 base from J, with 16 bases in between. Here the CDR3 reads CASSVDIRNGAKNIQYF. CDR3 in DNA: TGTGCCAGCAGCGTCGACATCAGGAATGGGGCCAAAAACATTCAGTACTTC.